Listed below are T cell receptor beta chains from one sample, sequenced in a study of T-cell memory formation after mild COVID-19. TCRdb fed the 5' RACE reads into MiXCR, producing one record per CDR3 protein. The table records 250,000 or so distinct CDR3 sequences, about a sixth of them present only once. Sequencing was performed on PBMCs or a T cell subset sorted from them (not recorded which). The receptors shown here come from a man in his late teens or twenties who had mild COVID-19 (a few samples of this study predate the infection). Cell type and time point are not known. Each CDR3 is given with its conserved first and last residue. D genes are given only for firm matches. Part of the rows lack a size; the others show once, few, many or a class for expanded clones.

CDR3 length	V gene	J gene	clone size	D gene	CDR3 DNA	CDR3 protein
13	TRBV6-5	TRBJ2-5	few	NA	TGTGCCAGCAAACCTCCAGGGGTAGAGACCCAGTACTTC	CASKPPGVETQYF
14	TRBV7-9	TRBJ2-5	NA	TRBD2	TGTGCCAGCAGCCGGCGGGGGGGCCAAGAGACCCAGTACTTC	CASSRRGGQETQYF
17	TRBV15	TRBJ2-5	few	NA	TGTGCCACCAGCACTGACGGGGACTTCTCCTGGGGGGAGACCCAGTACTTC	CATSTDGDFSWGETQYF
16	TRBV6-2/TRBV6-3	TRBJ1-1	NA	NA	TGTGCCAGCAGTTACCCCGAGGGGAGGGGGAACACTGAAGCTTTCTTT	CASSYPEGRGNTEAFF
14	TRBV25-1	TRBJ1-2	NA	NA	TGTGCCAGCAGTGAATATGGGGCAGGAGGGGGCTACACCTTC	CASSEYGAGGGYTF
18	TRBV15	TRBJ1-1	NA	NA	TGTGCCACCAACAGAGATCTGACATTCGGGGCCCTGAACACTGAAGCTTTCTTT	CATNRDLTFGALNTEAFF
18	TRBV7-2	TRBJ1-1	NA	NA	TGTGCCAGCAGCTTAAGCCTGACAGGCGGGTTCATGAACACTGAAGCTTTCTTT	CASSLSLTGGFMNTEAFF
12	TRBV7-2	TRBJ1-1	NA	NA	TGTGCCAGCAGCGCTTCGGGCACTGAAGCTTTCTTT	CASSASGTEAFF
16	TRBV2	TRBJ1-3	NA	NA	TGTGCCAGCAGTGGACTTTCGGGCGGCTCTGGAAACACCATATATTTT	CASSGLSGGSGNTIYF
13	TRBV20-1	TRBJ2-4	NA	NA	TGCAGTGCTAGTGTTGGGGGCGCAAACATTCAGTACTTC	CSASVGGANIQYF
14	TRBV7-3	TRBJ2-2	NA	NA	TGTGCCAGCAGCTTAATGGGGTCCGCCGGGGAGCTGTTTTTT	CASSLMGSAGELFF
13	TRBV7-2	TRBJ2-1	NA	NA	TGTGCCAGCAGCTTCGCTCAGTACAATGAGCAGTTCTTC	CASSFAQYNEQFF
15	TRBV7-9	TRBJ2-2	few	TRBD1	TGTGCCAGCAGCCTACCGACAGGGACCACCGGGGAGCTGTTTTTT	CASSLPTGTTGELFF
12	TRBV12-3/TRBV12-4	TRBJ2-2	many	NA	TGTGCCAGCAGTTTTTCGGGTTGGGAGCTGTTTTTT	CASSFSGWELFF
13	TRBV20-1	TRBJ2-3	few	NA	TGCAGTGCTAGGAAGTCAGTCACAGATACGCAGTATTTT	CSARKSVTDTQYF
13	TRBV12-5	TRBJ2-3	NA	NA	TGTGCTAGTGGTTTGGCAGGGTCAGATACGCAGTATTTT	CASGLAGSDTQYF
13	TRBV20-1	TRBJ2-2	many	NA	TGCAGTGCTGACGTGGTGGACACCGGGGAGCTGTTTTTT	CSADVVDTGELFF
14	TRBV7-9	TRBJ2-1	NA	TRBD1	TGTGCCAGCAGCGGCAGACAGGGTTCCAATGAGCAGTTCTTC	CASSGRQGSNEQFF
17	TRBV7-2	TRBJ2-3	NA	TRBD2	TGTGCCAGCAGCTTAGTAGCGGGGGTTTCTCCCCCAGATACGCAGTATTTT	CASSLVAGVSPPDTQYF
12	TRBV29-1	TRBJ1-2	many	NA	TGCAGCGTTGAAGAACAGCCCCTGCGCTACACCTTC	CSVEEQPLRYTF
13	TRBV5-8	TRBJ2-7	NA	NA	TGTGCCAGCAGCTTGGCTGGCGGGACCGAGCAGTACTTC	CASSLAGGTEQYF
17	TRBV9	TRBJ1-1	few	NA	TGTGCCAGCAGCCCCCTTATAGCTCTGGGATTGAACACTGAAGCTTTCTTT	CASSPLIALGLNTEAFF
18	TRBV13	TRBJ2-6	few	NA	TGTGCCAGCAGCCCTCATCGGGGGAATTACCCTGGGGCCAACGTCCTGACTTTC	CASSPHRGNYPGANVLTF
14	TRBV30	TRBJ1-2	few	NA	TGTGCCTGGAGCCCAGGACAGACCCTCTATGGCTACACCTTC	CAWSPGQTLYGYTF
12	TRBV2	TRBJ1-2	NA	NA	TGTGCCAGCAGTGAAAACAACTATGGCTACACCTTC	CASSENNYGYTF
12	TRBV20-1	TRBJ1-5	NA	NA	TGCAGTGCTATTCTTAGCAATCAGCCCCAGCATTTT	CSAILSNQPQHF
14	TRBV5-1	TRBJ1-6	NA	NA	TGCGCCAGCAGCTTGGCCGATGGGTTTTCACCCCTCCACTTT	CASSLADGFSPLHF
15	TRBV12-3/TRBV12-4	TRBJ2-5	NA	NA	TGTGCCAGCAGTCCACACAGCCCAACCAGGGAGACCCAGTACTTC	CASSPHSPTRETQYF
16	TRBV12-3/TRBV12-4	TRBJ2-7	NA	TRBD1	TGTGCCAGCAGCCCAGAGCCGGGACAGGGCCTATCCGAGCAGTACTTC	CASSPEPGQGLSEQYF
16	TRBV4-3	TRBJ1-6	NA	NA	TGCGCCAGCAGCCAAGAGGGGAGGTGGAAGAATTCACCCCTCCACTTT	CASSQEGRWKNSPLHF
14	TRBV9	TRBJ2-5	many	TRBD2	TGTGCCAGCAGCGTAGGACTAGCGGAAGAGACCCAGTACTTC	CASSVGLAEETQYF
11	TRBV20-1	TRBJ1-2	NA	NA	TGCAGTGCCCCCTGGTGGGGAGCCTACACCTTC	CSAPWWGAYTF
14	TRBV12-3/TRBV12-4	TRBJ2-1	NA	NA	TGTGCCAGCAGTTTAGCGGGCCGTCACAATGAGCAGTTCTTC	CASSLAGRHNEQFF
17	TRBV9	TRBJ2-3	NA	TRBD2	TGTGCCAGCAGCGTAGAGGGACTAGCTGAAGGGAGGGATACGCAGTATTTT	CASSVEGLAEGRDTQYF
10	TRBV29-1	TRBJ1-2	NA	NA	TGCAGCGGGGGGGACGCCACCTACACCTTC	CSGGDATYTF
18	TRBV7-9	TRBJ2-7	few	NA	TGTGCCAGCAGCTTAGCCCTCGGGGGAGGAGCCAGTGGGTACGAGCAGTACTTC	CASSLALGGGASGYEQYF
15	TRBV9	TRBJ1-1	few	TRBD1	TGTGCCAGCAGCGTAGTTCAGGGGGCCGACTCTGAAGCTTTCTTT	CASSVVQGADSEAFF
13	TRBV2	TRBJ2-2	NA	TRBD1	TGTGCCAGCACACAGGGGGACACCGGGGAGCTGTTTTTT	CASTQGDTGELFF
13	TRBV29-1	TRBJ1-1	NA	TRBD1	TGCAGCGCCCCTGTACAGGGGGCGACTGAAGCTTTCTTT	CSAPVQGATEAFF
17	TRBV7-6	TRBJ2-1	few	TRBD2	TGTGCCAGCAGCTTGCTAGCGGGAGCCGGCTCCTACAATGAGCAGTTCTTC	CASSLLAGAGSYNEQFF
15	TRBV29-1	TRBJ1-2	NA	TRBD1	TGCAGCGTGGGGGAGCAGGGGGCGCAAGACTATGGCTACACCTTC	CSVGEQGAQDYGYTF
15	TRBV24-1	TRBJ2-3	NA	NA	TGTGCCACCGGGACCAGGGGAAGGGGCACAGATACGCAGTATTTT	CATGTRGRGTDTQYF
15	TRBV20-1	TRBJ1-2	NA	NA	TGCAGTGCTAGAGATGGGGCAGGGAATAACTATGGCTACACCTTC	CSARDGAGNNYGYTF
13	TRBV28	TRBJ2-3	NA	NA	TGTGCCAGCAGTTTAAGTATACAAGATACGCAGTATTTT	CASSLSIQDTQYF
15	TRBV4-2	TRBJ1-4	few	NA	TGTGCCAGCAGCCTACAGCAGGATAAAGGTGAAAAACTGTTTTTT	CASSLQQDKGEKLFF
16	TRBV2	TRBJ1-5	many	NA	TGTGCCAGCAGTGAATGGGTAACGTTATCTAATCAGCCCCAGCATTTT	CASSEWVTLSNQPQHF